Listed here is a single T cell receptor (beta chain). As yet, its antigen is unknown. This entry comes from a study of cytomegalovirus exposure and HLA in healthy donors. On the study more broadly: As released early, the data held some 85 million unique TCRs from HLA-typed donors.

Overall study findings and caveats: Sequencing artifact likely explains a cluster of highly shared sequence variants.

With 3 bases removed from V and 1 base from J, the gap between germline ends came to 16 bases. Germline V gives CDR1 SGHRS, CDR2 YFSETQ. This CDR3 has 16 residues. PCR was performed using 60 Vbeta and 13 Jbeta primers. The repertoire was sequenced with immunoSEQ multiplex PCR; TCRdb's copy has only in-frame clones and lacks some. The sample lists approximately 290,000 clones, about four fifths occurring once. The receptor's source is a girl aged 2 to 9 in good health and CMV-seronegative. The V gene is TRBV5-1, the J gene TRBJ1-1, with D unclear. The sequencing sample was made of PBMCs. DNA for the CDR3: TGCGCCAGCAGCTGGACTCGGACGGAAGAGAACACTGAAGCTTTCTTT. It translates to CASSWTRTEENTEAFF.